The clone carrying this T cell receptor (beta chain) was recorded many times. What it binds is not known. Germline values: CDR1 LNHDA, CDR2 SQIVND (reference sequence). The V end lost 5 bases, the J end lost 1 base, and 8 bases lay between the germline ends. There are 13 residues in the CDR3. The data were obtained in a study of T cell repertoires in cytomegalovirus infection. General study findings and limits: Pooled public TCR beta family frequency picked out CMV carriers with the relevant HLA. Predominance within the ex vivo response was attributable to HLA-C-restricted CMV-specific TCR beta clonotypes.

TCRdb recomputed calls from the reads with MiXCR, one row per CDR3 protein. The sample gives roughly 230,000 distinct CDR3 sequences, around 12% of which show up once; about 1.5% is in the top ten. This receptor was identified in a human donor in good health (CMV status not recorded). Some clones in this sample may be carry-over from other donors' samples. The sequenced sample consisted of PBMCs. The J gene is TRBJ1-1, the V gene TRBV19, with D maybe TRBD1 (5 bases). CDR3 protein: CASSGQRNTEAFF. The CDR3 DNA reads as TGTGCCAGTAGTGGACAACGGAACACTGAAGCTTTCTTT.